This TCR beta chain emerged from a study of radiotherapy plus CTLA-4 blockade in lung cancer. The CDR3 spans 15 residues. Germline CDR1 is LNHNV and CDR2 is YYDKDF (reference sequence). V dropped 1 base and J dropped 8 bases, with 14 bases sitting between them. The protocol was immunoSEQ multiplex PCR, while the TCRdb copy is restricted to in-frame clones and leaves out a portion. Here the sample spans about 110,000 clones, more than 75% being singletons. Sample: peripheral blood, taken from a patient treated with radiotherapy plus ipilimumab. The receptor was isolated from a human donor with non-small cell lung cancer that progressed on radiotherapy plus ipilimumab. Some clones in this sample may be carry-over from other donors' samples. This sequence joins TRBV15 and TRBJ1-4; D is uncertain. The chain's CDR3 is CATSRVGRSGEKLFF. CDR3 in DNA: TGTGCCACCAGCAGAGTGGGCCGATCGGGCGAAAAACTGTTTTTT.